This TCR beta chain was sequenced for a study of T cell repertoires in cytomegalovirus infection. The wider study: Public signatures in TCR beta pointed to CMV infection and matching HLA type.

This CDR3 has 16 residues. The germline V gene encodes CDR1 MGHRA and CDR2 YSYEKL. Deletions cut 4 bases from V and 0 bases from J, with 13 bases between. Overall study results and limits: People with CMV and the relevant HLA were identified by cumulative public TCR beta family frequency. The ex vivo response was dominated by HLA-C-restricted CMV-specific TCR beta clonotypes.

This clonotype was counted ten times or more. Its target is not known. Using its own MiXCR run on the reads, TCRdb lists one record per CDR3 protein. The sample consists of about 460,000 distinct CDR3 sequences, roughly 10% of them appearing once. The V gene is TRBV4-1, the J gene TRBJ2-1; D is undetermined. The TCR originated in a human donor in good health (CMV status not recorded). Some clones in this sample may be carry-over from other donors' samples. The specimen sequenced was PBMCs. The CDR3 coding sequence is TGCGCCAGCAGCCCGCGACTCCAAAGCTCCTACAATGAGCAGTTCTTC. Protein product: CASSPRLQSSYNEQFF.